The clone carrying this T cell receptor (beta chain) has a count of ten or more. A single record per CDR3 protein comes from TCRdb applying MiXCR to the 5' RACE reads. The sample holds hundreds of thousands of distinct CDR3 sequences, around 9.6% seen once. This sample was included in a study of identical twins. Sequencing was done on a sample of memory (CD45RO+) T cells sorted from blood. This TCR was recovered from a woman aged 18-29 years in good health.

CDR3 bases: TGTGCCTGGAGTTGGACAGATACGCAGTATTTT. This encodes CAWSWTDTQYF. The chain employs TRBV30 and TRBJ2-3, with D unresolved. CDR1 and CDR2 (germline): GTSNPN, SVGIG (reference sequence). CDR3 length: 11 residues. With 2 bases removed from V and 3 bases from J, the gap between germline ends came to 3 bases.